Sequencing of this TCR beta chain was carried out in a study of cytomegalovirus exposure and HLA in healthy donors. At the level of the study: Approximately 180 million T cells yielded 100 million to 130 million unique TCR beta sequences, as an earlier analysis found.

A remark on this clone: Its specificity is not known.

Study-wide findings and caveats: One later analysis reportedly identified an Asian-associated ancestry cluster that showed fewer N-insertions than the roughly 670-donor mean.

The PCR made use of 60 Vbeta and 13 Jbeta primers. Data came from immunoSEQ multiplex PCR; TCRdb stores just in-frame clones and leaves some out. The sample shows 150,000 or so clones, 70% to 80% of them seen only once. Trimming left V 3 bases short and J 3 bases short, with 11 bases between. The CDR3 is made up of 14 amino acids. Germline V gives CDR1 SGDLS, CDR2 YYNGEE. This chain connects TRBV9 to TRBJ2-3; TRBD1 is a possible D gene (6 bases). The sequencing input was PBMCs. This sequence was found in a woman in her 40s in good health and CMV-seronegative. CDR3 in amino acids: CASSGAGVTDTQYF. In DNA, the CDR3 is TGTGCCAGCAGCGGCGCAGGGGTGACAGATACGCAGTATTTT. The variable domain in full, with the rest retrieved from reference TRBV9 and TRBJ2-3, is DSGVTQTPKHLITATGQRVTLRCSPRSGDLSVYWYQQSLDQGLQFLIQYYNGEERAKGNILERFSAQQFPDLHSELNLSSLELGDSALYFCASSGAGVTDTQYFGPGTRLTVL.